One and the same sample provided the 28 T cell receptor beta chains below, sequenced in a study of T-cell memory formation after mild COVID-19. MiXCR, run by TCRdb on the 5' RACE reads, gives a single entry per CDR3 protein. The table has about 170,000 distinct CDR3 sequences, approximately 13% seen once. The sequencing input was PBMCs or a T cell subset sorted from them (not recorded which). Source of these receptors: a man in his late teens or twenties who had mild COVID-19 (a few samples of this study predate the infection). Cell type and time point are not known.

J is TRBJ2-4 and V is TRBV15; unclear D gene. This CDR3 has 15 amino acids. Germline CDR1 LNHNV, CDR2 YYDKDF (reference sequence). Trimming removed 0 bases from V and 7 bases from J, with 13 bases in between. CDR3 in amino acids: CATSRDSQSGNIQYF. CDR3 DNA: TGTGCCACCAGCAGAGATTCCCAGAGTGGCAACATTCAGTACTTC.

This clonotype was seen ten or more times. This sequence joins TRBV7-2 and TRBJ2-5; D gene ambiguous. This CDR3 spans 13 amino acids. The germline V gene has CDR1 SGHTA and CDR2 FQGNSA. Trimming pared 5 bases from V and 5 bases from J, leaving 12 bases between. The CDR3 DNA follows: TGTGCCAGCAGCGTATGGGTGGGGGAGACCCAGTACTTC. Translated: CASSVWVGETQYF.

Ten or more counts support this clonotype. This sequence joins TRBV11-2 and TRBJ2-3; D unresolved. The CDR3 consists of 13 residues. V shed 0 bases and J shed 7 bases, with 8 bases lying between them. CDR1 is SGHAT and CDR2 is FQNNGV in the germline V gene. CDR3 protein: CASSLDLANTQYF. Here the CDR3 DNA reads TGTGCCAGCAGCTTAGATCTCGCCAATACGCAGTATTTT.

The chain is built from TRBV4-3 and TRBJ2-1, with unresolved D. V lost 0 bases and J 1 base, leaving 7 bases between the germline ends. This CDR3 has 15 residues. Germline CDR1 LGHNA, CDR2 YSLEER. CDR3 protein: CASSQEPASYNEQFF. As DNA, the CDR3 is TGCGCCAGCAGCCAAGAACCAGCTTCCTACAATGAGCAGTTCTTC.

This clonotype was counted ten times or more. This rearrangement joins TRBV5-1 to TRBJ2-3, with 8 bases identical to TRBD2. This CDR3 spans 15 amino acids. Losses at the gene ends were 7 bases for V and 1 base for J; bases not matched to a gene: 8. Per the germline V gene, CDR1 is SGHRS and CDR2 is YFSETQ. The CDR3 DNA sequence: TGCGCCAGCCAGGCGGGGGGCGTCGGCACAGATACGCAGTATTTT. Translated: CASQAGGVGTDTQYF.

This clonotype has more than one count but fewer than ten. The rearrangement uses TRBV4-1 and TRBJ1-1; D ambiguous. The CDR3 extends over 14 amino acids. The germline V gene has CDR1 MGHRA and CDR2 YSYEKL. V dropped 6 bases and J dropped 1 base, with 12 bases sitting between them. This chain's CDR3 is CASRGPLRNTEAFF. CDR3 nucleotides: TGCGCCAGCAGGGGCCCGCTTCGGAACACTGAAGCTTTCTTT.

This clonotype was counted between two and nine times. The chain recombines TRBV4-2 with TRBJ2-3; D gene uncertain. The germline V gene has CDR1 LGHNA and CDR2 YNFKEQ. Trimming stripped 0 bases from V and 4 bases from J, with 8 bases between. The CDR3 totals 14 residues. The CDR3 reads CASSQDGSADTQYF. The DNA for the CDR3 is TGTGCCAGCAGCCAAGATGGCAGCGCAGATACGCAGTATTTT.

As concerns this clonotype: The junction shows a germline mismatch at one end, possibly a read error. The gene calls are TRBV6-2 or TRBV6-3 and TRBJ2-7; D is uncertain. The CDR3 totals 11 residues. Germline V CDR1 and CDR2: MNHEY, SVGEGT. The CDR3 DNA is TGTGCCAGCAGTCACTCAGGTCTGCAGTACTTC. Residues: CASSHSGLQYF.

This clonotype was detected only a few times. This chain joins TRBV20-1 and TRBJ2-3; D is possibly TRBD1 (5 bases). Per the germline V gene, CDR1 is DFQATT and CDR2 is SNEGSKA (reference sequence). The CDR3 is made up of 13 amino acids. Trimming stripped 5 bases from V and 2 bases from J, with 11 bases between. This CDR3 reads CSAQGRLTDTQYF. The CDR3 nucleotides are TGCAGTGCTCAGGGCAGACTCACAGATACGCAGTATTTT.

This clonotype was seen ten or more times. The chain carries TRBV6-5 and TRBJ2-3; 9 bases map to TRBD2. J gave up 0 bases and V 11 bases, and 15 bases lay outside the gene matches. The CDR3 covers 17 residues. The germline V gene encodes CDR1 MNHEY and CDR2 SVGAGI. The DNA of the CDR3 is TGTGCCCCACAGGGCGGGGGGGCCGGGTCTAGCACAGATACGCAGTATTTT. Protein product: CAPQGGGAGSSTDTQYF.

The sample holds a few counts of this clonotype. The chain employs TRBV6-5 and TRBJ2-6; a possible D gene is TRBD2 (7 bases). V gave up 0 bases and J gave up 2 bases, with 8 bases separating them. The V gene's germline CDR1 is MNHEY and CDR2 SVGAGI. The CDR3 is made up of 16 amino acids. This CDR3 reads CASSYSGGPGANVLTF. The CDR3 DNA follows: TGTGCCAGCAGTTACTCCGGGGGGCCTGGGGCCAACGTCCTGACTTTC.

This clonotype was observed a handful of times. This sequence joins TRBV6-6 and TRBJ1-3; D gene ambiguous. V lost 5 bases to trimming and J lost 1 base, with 15 bases between them. The germline CDR1 and CDR2 sequences are MNHNY and SVGAGI (reference sequence). There are 16 residues in the CDR3. The CDR3 reads CASSRRFSRSGNTIYF. As DNA, the CDR3 is TGTGCCAGCAGTCGTCGCTTTTCAAGATCTGGAAACACCATATATTTT.

This clonotype was seen a handful of times. The chain links TRBV9 to TRBJ2-5, with a tentative D call TRBD2 (6 bases). CDR1 and CDR2 (germline): SGDLS, YYNGEE. V shed 4 bases and J shed 4 bases, with 14 bases lying between them. CDR3 size: 14 residues. DNA for the CDR3: TGTGCCAGCAGCCAACTAGCCTCAACAGAGACCCAGTACTTC. Amino acid sequence: CASSQLASTETQYF.

This clonotype turned up a few times. This chain connects TRBV28 to TRBJ2-2, with 9 positions matching TRBD2. The germline V gene encodes CDR1 MDHEN and CDR2 SYDVKM. The CDR3 sequence is 15 residues long. CDR3 in amino acids: CACGGGPTNTGELFF. CDR3 DNA: TGTGCTTGCGGGGGGGGCCCGACGAACACCGGGGAGCTGTTTTTT.

This clonotype was observed a few times. The chain uses TRBV5-1 and TRBJ1-1; D is unclear. V lost 7 bases, J lost 1 base, and 14 bases lay in between. The CDR3 extends over 14 amino acids. Germline CDR1 and CDR2: SGHRS and YFSETQ. CDR3 loop: CASRVVDANTEAFF. CDR3 sequence (DNA): TGCGCCAGCCGGGTTGTGGACGCGAACACTGAAGCTTTCTTT.

This clonotype showed up many times. The chain is built from TRBV7-2 and TRBJ2-1, with D unresolved. Trimming pared 1 base from V and 5 bases from J, leaving 6 bases between. CDR1 SGHTA and CDR2 FQGNSA come from the germline V gene. The CDR3 loop spans 13 amino acids. CDR3 bases: TGTGCCAGCAGCTTAGGTCCTAACAATGAGCAGTTCTTC. It encodes CASSLGPNNEQFF.

This clonotype turned up a few times. The chain carries TRBV20-1 and TRBJ1-5; the D gene is possibly TRBD1 (6 bases). V was cut by 3 bases and J by 4 bases, with 22 bases left in between. This CDR3 contains 17 residues. Germline CDR1 DFQATT, CDR2 SNEGSKA (reference sequence). The CDR3 DNA follows: TGCAGTGCTAGCCTCAGGCTCGGGGGCTTTAATAATCAGCCCCAGCATTTT. This encodes CSASLRLGGFNNQPQHF.

The V and J genes are TRBV6-6 and TRBJ1-5; 7 bases align to TRBD1. The germline CDR1 and CDR2 sequences are MNHNY and SVGAGI (reference sequence). The V and J ends lost 8 bases and 3 bases, in that order; junction bases with no gene match: 4. The length of the CDR3 is 13 residues. The CDR3 nucleotides read TGTGCCAGCGGGGGACAGCTCAATCAGCCCCAGCATTTT. Encoded protein: CASGGQLNQPQHF.

V usage is TRBV6-5 and J usage is TRBJ2-7; the D gene could be TRBD1 or TRBD2 (7 bases each). The length of the CDR3 is 14 residues. Germline V gene lookup returns CDR1 MNHEY and CDR2 SVGAGI. Trimming took 6 bases from V and 4 from J, leaving 16 bases between them. CDR3: CASSRQGGDYEQYF. The CDR3 nucleotides read TGTGCCAGCAGCCGCCAGGGGGGGGATTACGAGCAGTACTTC.

There are a few counts of this clonotype. This chain links TRBV11-2 with TRBJ1-2; D possibly corresponds to TRBD1 (5 bases). Deletions cut 1 base from V and 1 base from J, with 13 bases between. The CDR3 consists of 16 residues. Per germline, CDR1 SGHAT and CDR2 FQNNGV. CDR3 bases: TGTGCCAGCAGCTTAGGTTCCTGGGACCTTAACTATGGCTACACCTTC. Translation: CASSLGSWDLNYGYTF.

CDR3 amino acids: CASSNREEQFF. CDR3 sequence (DNA): TGTGCCAGCAGCAACCGGGAGGAGCAGTTCTTC. The V call is TRBV7-9, the J call TRBJ2-1; a weak D match, TRBD2 (6 bases). This CDR3 spans 11 amino acids. The germline V gene has CDR1 SEHNR and CDR2 FQNEAQ (reference sequence). The V end was cut by 5 bases, the J end by 10 bases, with 9 bases between.

This clonotype was detected a few times. The rearrangement links TRBV10-1 to TRBJ2-3; no definite D call. CDR3 size: 12 residues. Germline assignment: CDR1 WNHNN and CDR2 SYGVQD (reference sequence). V dropped 3 bases and J dropped 5 bases, with 6 bases sitting between them. The CDR3 sequence is CASSDRRDTQYF. DNA of the CDR3: TGCGCCAGCAGTGATCGCCGAGATACGCAGTATTTT.

This clonotype was observed many times. V is TRBV20-1 and J is TRBJ2-7; no clear D gene. Per germline, CDR1 DFQATT and CDR2 SNEGSKA (reference sequence). The V gene lost 2 bases and the J gene lost 3 bases, with 11 bases spanning the gap. CDR3 size: 13 residues. CDR3 bases: TGCAGTGCTAGAAGCGTCCTTAGCTACGAGCAGTACTTC. Its protein is CSARSVLSYEQYF.

J is TRBJ2-5 and V is TRBV6-5; possible D gene TRBD2, 7 bases. The CDR3 runs 12 residues. V lost 8 bases, J lost 6 bases, and 13 bases lay in between. The germline V gene has CDR1 MNHEY and CDR2 SVGAGI. In nucleotides, the CDR3 is TGTGCCAGCGGGGGGGCGGAGAAGACCCAGTACTTC. Translating gives CASGGAEKTQYF.

This clonotype appeared a few times. The V gene is TRBV12-3 or TRBV12-4, the J gene TRBJ2-3; D perhaps matches TRBD1 (6 bases). CDR3 length: 16 residues. V lost 1 base, J lost 5 bases, and 16 bases lay in between. CDR3 sequence: CASSLGVGAHGDTQYF. In nucleotides, the CDR3 is TGTGCCAGCAGTTTAGGGGTGGGGGCTCATGGAGATACGCAGTATTTT.

The V gene is TRBV3-1, the J gene TRBJ2-7, with a possible D match to TRBD1 (5 bases). V was shortened by 0 bases and J by 3 bases, with 12 bases between the two germline ends. This CDR3 is built from 15 residues. Germline V lookup: CDR1 LGHDT, CDR2 YNNKEL (reference sequence). The CDR3 DNA reads as TGTGCCAGCAGCCAAGACAGGGTACCCAGCTACGAGCAGTACTTC. This codes for CASSQDRVPSYEQYF.

In its sample, this clonotype was seen a few times. The J gene is TRBJ2-5, the V gene TRBV7-8, with 12 bases matching TRBD2. Germline CDR1 reads SGHVS; CDR2 reads FQNEAQ. The CDR3 runs to 18 residues. With V trimmed by 1 base and J by 4 bases, 10 bases remained unmatched. CDR3 bases: TGTGCCAGCAGCTTAGTGTCTAGCGGGGGGGCCTTGTCAGAGACCCAGTACTTC. As protein: CASSLVSSGGALSETQYF.

This clonotype was seen a handful of times. The V gene is TRBV6-5, the J gene TRBJ2-3; possible D gene TRBD2, 5 bases. The CDR3 length is 16 residues. Germline V CDR1 and CDR2: MNHEY, SVGAGI. Trimming shortened V by 5 bases and J by 2 bases, and 17 bases separated the two germline ends. The CDR3 spells CASSQDFRTFTDTQYF. The CDR3 DNA is TGTGCCAGCAGTCAGGACTTCCGAACTTTCACAGATACGCAGTATTTT.